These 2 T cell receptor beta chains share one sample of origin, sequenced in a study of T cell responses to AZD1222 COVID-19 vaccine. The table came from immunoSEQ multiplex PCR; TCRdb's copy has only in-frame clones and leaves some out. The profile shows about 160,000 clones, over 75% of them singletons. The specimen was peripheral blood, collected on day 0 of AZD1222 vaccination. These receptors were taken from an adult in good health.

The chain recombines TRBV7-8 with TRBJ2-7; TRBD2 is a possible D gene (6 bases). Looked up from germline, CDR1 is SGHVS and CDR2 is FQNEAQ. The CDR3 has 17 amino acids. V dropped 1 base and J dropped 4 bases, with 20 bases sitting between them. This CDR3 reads CASSLVLFMGGSYEQYF. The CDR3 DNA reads TGTGCCAGCAGCTTAGTTTTATTTATGGGGGGATCATACGAGCAGTACTTC. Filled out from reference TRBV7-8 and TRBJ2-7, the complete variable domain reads GAGVSQSPRYKVAKRGQDVALRCDPISGHVSLFWYQQALGQGPEFLTYFQNEAQLDKSGLPSDRFFAERPEGSVSTLKIQRTQQEDSAVYLCASSLVLFMGGSYEQYFGPGTRLTVT.

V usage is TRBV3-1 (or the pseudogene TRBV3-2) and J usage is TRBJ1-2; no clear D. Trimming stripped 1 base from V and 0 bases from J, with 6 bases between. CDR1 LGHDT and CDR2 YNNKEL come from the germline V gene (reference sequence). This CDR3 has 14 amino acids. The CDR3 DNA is TGTGCCAGCAGCCAAGGCCCGCCTAACTATGGCTACACCTTC. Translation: CASSQGPPNYGYTF.